The next 10 T cell receptor beta chains were all read from a single sample in a study of T-cell memory formation after mild COVID-19. TCRdb independently ran MiXCR on the 5' RACE reads; one entry per CDR3 protein. The sample includes around 250,000 distinct CDR3 sequences, just over 15% of them seen just once. Sequencing used PBMCs or a T cell subset sorted from them (not recorded which). The origin of the receptors is an adult woman who had mild COVID-19 (a few samples of this study predate the infection). Cell type and time point are not known.

For the CDR3, the DNA is TGCGCCAGCAGCTCCCTGACAGGGGCCCCTAACACTGAAGCTTTCTTT. It encodes CASSSLTGAPNTEAFF. The chain joins TRBV5-1 to TRBJ1-1, with 8 bases fitting TRBD1. V lost 3 bases and J lost 2; bases outside the gene matches: 9. The CDR3 sequence is 16 residues long. Germline values: CDR1 SGHRS, CDR2 YFSETQ.

This clonotype was picked up many times. This chain links TRBV11-3 with TRBJ2-7, with unresolved D. Per the germline V gene, CDR1 is SGHNT and CDR2 is YENEEA. Trimming left V 5 bases short and J 0 bases short, with 8 bases between. This CDR3 has 13 amino acids. CDR3: CASSIELSYEQYF. CDR3 coding DNA: TGTGCCAGCAGCATTGAACTCTCCTACGAGCAGTACTTC.

This clonotype occurred many times. The chain uses TRBV9 and TRBJ2-3, with D possibly called TRBD1 or TRBD2 (6 bases each). The V end was cut by 4 bases, the J end by 8 bases, with 11 bases between. The CDR3 runs to 12 residues. Germline V lookup: CDR1 SGDLS, CDR2 YYNGEE. The CDR3 DNA reads as TGTGCCAGCAGCCCAGAGGGGGGTACGCAGTATTTT. Translating gives CASSPEGGTQYF.

The rearrangement joins TRBV5-1 to TRBJ2-2, with D possibly matching TRBD1 (6 bases). V lost 2 bases and J 2 bases, leaving 10 bases between the germline ends. Germline CDR1 reads SGHRS; CDR2 reads YFSETQ. CDR3 length equals 15 residues. This chain's CDR3 is CASSFTDRNTGELFF. CDR3 DNA sequence: TGCGCCAGCAGCTTTACGGACAGAAACACCGGGGAGCTGTTTTTT. Together with reference TRBV5-1 and TRBJ2-2, the CDR3 gives the full variable domain: KAGVTQTPRYLIKTRGQQVTLSCSPISGHRSVSWYQQTPGQGLQFLFEYFSETQRNKGNFPGRFSGRQFSNSRSEMNVSTLELGDSALYLCASSFTDRNTGELFFGEGSRLTVL.

The CDR3 DNA sequence: TGTGCCAGCAGCCAAGTGGACAGGGGTTCAGTAGCTTTCTTT. It yields the protein CASSQVDRGSVAFF. The chain employs TRBV3-1 and TRBJ1-1; 9 positions agree with TRBD1. The ends lost 1 base at V and 10 bases at J; junction bases unmatched: 7. From germline, CDR1 is LGHDT and CDR2 YNNKEL (reference sequence). CDR3 length: 14 amino acids.

This CDR3 is CASSLGVGQPQHF. DNA of the CDR3: TGTGCCAGCAGCTTAGGCGTGGGTCAGCCCCAGCATTTT. The chain couples TRBV7-9 to TRBJ1-5, with unresolved D. The V and J ends lost 1 base and 6 bases respectively, with 7 bases between them. Germline V gene sequence: CDR1 SEHNR, CDR2 FQNEAQ (reference sequence). There are 13 residues in the CDR3.

This rearrangement joins TRBV7-8 to TRBJ2-1; 8 positions agree with TRBD2. J lost 7 bases, V lost 2 bases, and 13 bases had no gene match. The CDR3 covers 17 residues. CDR1 SGHVS and CDR2 FQNEAQ come from the germline V gene. The CDR3 loop is CASSLRFLQRELNEQFF. Here the CDR3 DNA reads TGTGCCAGCAGCTTAAGGTTTTTGCAGCGGGAGTTGAATGAGCAGTTCTTC.

This chain links TRBV12-5 with TRBJ1-1, with D unresolved. The ends were cut back, 6 bases at V and 2 bases at J, with 10 bases in the middle. The CDR3 consists of 13 residues. Germline CDR1 LGHNT, CDR2 FRNRAP. This chain's CDR3 is CASGLRPNTEAFF. The CDR3 coding sequence is TGTGCTAGTGGCCTCCGGCCTAACACTGAAGCTTTCTTT.

The rearrangement uses TRBV7-8 and TRBJ2-3; tentatively, D is TRBD2 (6 bases). V was trimmed by 5 bases and J by 4 bases, leaving 19 bases between them. Germline assignment: CDR1 SGHVS and CDR2 FQNEAQ. The CDR3 sequence is 16 residues long. DNA of the CDR3: TGTGCCAGCAGCCCGGGGACTCGCTATGGGGCAGATACGCAGTATTTT. Translating gives CASSPGTRYGADTQYF. Drawing the rest from reference TRBV7-8 and TRBJ2-3, the complete variable domain is GAGVSQSPRYKVAKRGQDVALRCDPISGHVSLFWYQQALGQGPEFLTYFQNEAQLDKSGLPSDRFFAERPEGSVSTLKIQRTQQEDSAVYLCASSPGTRYGADTQYFGPGTRLTVL.

The rearrangement uses TRBV5-1 and TRBJ2-3; TRBD2 aligns across 11 bases. Germline lookup yields CDR1 SGHRS and CDR2 YFSETQ. The CDR3 contains 16 residues. Germline trimming cut 3 bases from V and 4 bases from J; bases unmatched to any gene: 7. CDR3 coding DNA: TGCGCCAGCAGCTCCCATAGCGGGGGGGCGGCAGATACGCAGTATTTT. Encoded protein: CASSSHSGGAADTQYF.